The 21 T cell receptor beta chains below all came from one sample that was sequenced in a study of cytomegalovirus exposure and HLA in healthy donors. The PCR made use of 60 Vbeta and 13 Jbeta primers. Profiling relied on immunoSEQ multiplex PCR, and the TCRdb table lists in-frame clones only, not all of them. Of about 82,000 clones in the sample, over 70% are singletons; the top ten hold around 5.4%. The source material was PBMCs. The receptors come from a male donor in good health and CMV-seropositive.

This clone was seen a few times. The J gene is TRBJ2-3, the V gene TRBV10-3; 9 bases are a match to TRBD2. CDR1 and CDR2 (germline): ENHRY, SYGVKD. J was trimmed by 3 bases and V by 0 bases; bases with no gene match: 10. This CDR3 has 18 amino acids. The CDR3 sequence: CAISESLVAGEPTDTQYF. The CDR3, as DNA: TGTGCCATCAGTGAGTCGCTAGTAGCGGGAGAGCCTACAGATACGCAGTATTTT.

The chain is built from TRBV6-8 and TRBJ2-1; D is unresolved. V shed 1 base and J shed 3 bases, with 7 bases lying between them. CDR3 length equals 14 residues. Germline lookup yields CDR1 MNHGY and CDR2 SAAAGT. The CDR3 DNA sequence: TGTGCCAGCAGTTACTTGACACTCTACAATGAGCAGTTCTTC. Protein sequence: CASSYLTLYNEQFF.

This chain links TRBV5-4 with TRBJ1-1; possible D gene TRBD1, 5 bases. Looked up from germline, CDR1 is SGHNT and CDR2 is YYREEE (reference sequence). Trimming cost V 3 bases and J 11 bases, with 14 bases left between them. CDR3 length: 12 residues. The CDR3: CASSWQGFAAFF. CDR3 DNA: TGTGCCAGCAGCTGGCAGGGATTTGCGGCTTTCTTT.

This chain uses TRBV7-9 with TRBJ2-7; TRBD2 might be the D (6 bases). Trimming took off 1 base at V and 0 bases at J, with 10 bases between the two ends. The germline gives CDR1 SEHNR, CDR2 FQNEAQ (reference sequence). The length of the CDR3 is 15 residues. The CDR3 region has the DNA TGTGCCAGCAGCTTAGAACGGGGGAGCTCCTACGAGCAGTACTTC. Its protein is CASSLERGSSYEQYF.

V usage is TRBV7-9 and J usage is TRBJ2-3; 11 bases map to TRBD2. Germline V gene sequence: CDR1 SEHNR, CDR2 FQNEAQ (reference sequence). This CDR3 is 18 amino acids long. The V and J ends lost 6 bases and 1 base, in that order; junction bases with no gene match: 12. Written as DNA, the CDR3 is TGTGCCAGCAGTCCAATTATCTCACTAGCGGGAGGCACAGATACGCAGTATTTT. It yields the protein CASSPIISLAGGTDTQYF.

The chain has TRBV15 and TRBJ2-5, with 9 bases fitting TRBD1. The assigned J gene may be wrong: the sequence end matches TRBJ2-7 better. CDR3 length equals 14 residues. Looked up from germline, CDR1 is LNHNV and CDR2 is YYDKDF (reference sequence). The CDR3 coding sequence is TGTGCCACCAGCACCGACAGGGGGTCCTACGAGCAGTACTTC. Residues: CATSTDRGSYEQYF.

The CDR3 nucleotides read TGTGCCAGCAGCTTAGGTGCAAGCTCTCTCTACGAGCAGTACTTC. It yields the protein CASSLGASSLYEQYF. The V call is TRBV7-6, the J call TRBJ2-7; D not certain. The CDR3 extends over 15 amino acids. V gave up 1 base and J gave up 3 bases, with 13 bases separating them. The V gene's germline CDR1 is SGHVS and CDR2 FNYEAQ.

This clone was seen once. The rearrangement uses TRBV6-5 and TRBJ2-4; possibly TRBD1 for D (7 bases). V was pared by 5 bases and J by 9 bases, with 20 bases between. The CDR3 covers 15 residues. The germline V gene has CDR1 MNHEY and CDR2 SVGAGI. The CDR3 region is CASSPLLNRGGIQYF. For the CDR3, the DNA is TGTGCCAGCAGTCCCCTCCTCAACAGGGGAGGCATTCAGTACTTC.

The CDR3 spells CASSHIQGRGGYTF. Here the CDR3 DNA reads TGTGCCAGTAGTCATATACAGGGACGGGGTGGCTACACCTTC. This chain connects TRBV19 to TRBJ1-2; the D gene is possibly TRBD1 (6 bases). Looked up from germline, CDR1 is LNHDA and CDR2 is SQIVND (reference sequence). The CDR3 covers 14 residues. Trimming left V 5 bases short and J 7 bases short, with 17 bases between. Together with reference TRBV19 and TRBJ1-2, the CDR3 gives the full variable domain: DGGITQSPKYLFRKEGQNVTLSCEQNLNHDAMYWYRQDPGQGLRLIYYSQIVNDFQKGDIAEGYSVSREKKESFPLTVTSAQKNPTAFYLCASSHIQGRGGYTFGSGTRLTVV.

CDR3 sequence reads: CASSLVRDRGLRRGAFF. DNA for the CDR3: TGTGCCAGCAGCTTAGTCCGAGACAGGGGGCTCCGAAGGGGAGCTTTCTTT. The chain links TRBV7-9 to TRBJ1-1; TRBD1 matches 10 bases. The CDR3 runs 17 residues. After removal of 1 base from V and 10 bases from J, the junction contained 15 bases not matched to a gene. Germline-derived CDR1 and CDR2 are SEHNR and FQNEAQ (reference sequence).

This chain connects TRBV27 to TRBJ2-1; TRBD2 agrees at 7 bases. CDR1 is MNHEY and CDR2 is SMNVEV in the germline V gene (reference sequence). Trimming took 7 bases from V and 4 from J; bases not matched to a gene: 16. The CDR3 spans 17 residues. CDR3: CASTTAFSREWYNEQFF. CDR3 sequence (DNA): TGTGCCAGCACCACCGCCTTCTCGCGGGAGTGGTACAATGAGCAGTTCTTC.

The DNA of the CDR3 is TGCGCCAGCAGCCAAGGACTAGCGGGAGGGTTAGCCAAAAACATTCAGTACTTC. Protein product: CASSQGLAGGLAKNIQYF. The rearrangement uses TRBV4-1 and TRBJ2-4; 14 bases align to TRBD2. V trimming: 1 base; J trimming: 0 bases; junction bases outside the gene matches: 2. This CDR3 contains 18 residues. CDR1 is MGHRA, CDR2 YSYEKL, per germline.

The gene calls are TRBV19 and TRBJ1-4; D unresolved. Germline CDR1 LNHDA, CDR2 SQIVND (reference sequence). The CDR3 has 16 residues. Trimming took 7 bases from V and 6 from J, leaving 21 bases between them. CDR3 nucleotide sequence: TGTGCCAGTAAGTCGCTCGAGGGCCTCTACCATGAAAAACTGTTTTTT. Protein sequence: CASKSLEGLYHEKLFF.

The DNA for the CDR3 is TGTGCCAGCTGGAGACAGGGAAGCGGTAATGGCTACACCTTC. Translated, it gives CASWRQGSGNGYTF. The chain is built from TRBV7-9 and TRBJ1-2; TRBD1 aligns across 7 bases. The ends lost 8 bases at V and 6 bases at J; junction bases unmatched: 12. Germline V gene sequence: CDR1 SEHNR, CDR2 FQNEAQ (reference sequence). The CDR3 is 14 residues long. Together with reference TRBV7-9 and TRBJ1-2, the CDR3 gives the full variable domain: DTGVSQNPRHKITKRGQNVTFRCDPISEHNRLYWYRQTLGQGPEFLTYFQNEAQLEKSRLLSDRFSAERPKGSFSTLEIQRTEQGDSAMYLCASWRQGSGNGYTFGSGTRLTVV.

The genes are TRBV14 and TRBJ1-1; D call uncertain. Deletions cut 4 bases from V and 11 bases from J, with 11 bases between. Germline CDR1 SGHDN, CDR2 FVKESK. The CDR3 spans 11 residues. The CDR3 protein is CASSPGVGAFF. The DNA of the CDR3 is TGTGCCAGCAGCCCCGGGGTGGGTGCTTTCTTT.

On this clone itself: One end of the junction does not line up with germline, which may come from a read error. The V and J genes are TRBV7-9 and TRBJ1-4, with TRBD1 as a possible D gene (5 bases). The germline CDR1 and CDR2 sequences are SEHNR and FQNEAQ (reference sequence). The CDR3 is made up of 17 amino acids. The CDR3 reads CSSSLTLSTVGNEKLFF. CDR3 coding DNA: TGTTCCAGCAGCTTAACTTTGTCGACAGTAGGAAATGAAAAACTGTTTTTT. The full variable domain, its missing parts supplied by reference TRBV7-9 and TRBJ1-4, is DTGVSQNPRHKITKRGQNVTFRCDPISEHNRLYWYRQTLGQGPEFLTYFQNEAQLEKSRLLSDRFSAERPKGSFSTLEIQRTEQGDSAMYLCSSSLTLSTVGNEKLFFGSGTQLSVL.

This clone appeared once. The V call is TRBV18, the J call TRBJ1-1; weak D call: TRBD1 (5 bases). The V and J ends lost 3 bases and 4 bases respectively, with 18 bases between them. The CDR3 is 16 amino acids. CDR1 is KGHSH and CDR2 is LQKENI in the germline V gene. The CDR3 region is CASSPQPGSLGTEAFF. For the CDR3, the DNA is TGTGCCAGCTCACCTCAGCCAGGGTCACTGGGCACTGAAGCTTTCTTT.

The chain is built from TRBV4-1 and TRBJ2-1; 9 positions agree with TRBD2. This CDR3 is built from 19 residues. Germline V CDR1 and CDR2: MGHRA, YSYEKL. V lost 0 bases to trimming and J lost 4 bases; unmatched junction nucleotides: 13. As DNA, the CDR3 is TGCGCCAGCAGCCAAGATCTAGGTAAGGGTAGCGGGAGATACAATGAGCAGTTCTTC. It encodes CASSQDLGKGSGRYNEQFF.

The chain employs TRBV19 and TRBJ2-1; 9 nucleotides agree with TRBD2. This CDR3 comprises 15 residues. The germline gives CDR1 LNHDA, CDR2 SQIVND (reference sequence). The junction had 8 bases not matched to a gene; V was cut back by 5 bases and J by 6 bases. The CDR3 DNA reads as TGTGCCAGTAGTGTTAGCGGGAGTATTGGCAATGAGCAGTTCTTC. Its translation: CASSVSGSIGNEQFF.

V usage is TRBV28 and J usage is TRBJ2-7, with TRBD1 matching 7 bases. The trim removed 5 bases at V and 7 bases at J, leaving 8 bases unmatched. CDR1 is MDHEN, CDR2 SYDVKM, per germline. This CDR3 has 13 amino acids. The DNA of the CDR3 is TGTGCCAGCAGTCCCGGGACAGATCGAGAGCAGTACTTC. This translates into CASSPGTDREQYF. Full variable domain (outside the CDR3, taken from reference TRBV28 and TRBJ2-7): DVKVTQSSRYLVKRTGEKVFLECVQDMDHENMFWYRQDPGLGLRLIYFSYDVKMKEKGDIPEGYSVSREKKERFSLILESASTNQTSMYLCASSPGTDREQYFGPGTRLTVT.

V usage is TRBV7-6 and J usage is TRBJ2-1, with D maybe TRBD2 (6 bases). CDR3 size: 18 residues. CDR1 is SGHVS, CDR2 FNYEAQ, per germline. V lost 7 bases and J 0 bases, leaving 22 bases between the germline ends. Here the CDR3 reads CASITRWSGGVSYNEQFF. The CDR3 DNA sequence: TGTGCCAGCATTACAAGATGGAGCGGAGGGGTCTCCTACAATGAGCAGTTCTTC. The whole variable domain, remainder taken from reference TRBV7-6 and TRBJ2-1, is GAGVSQSPRYKVTKRGQDVALRCDPISGHVSLYWYRQALGQGPEFLTYFNYEAQQDKSGLPNDRFSAERPEGSISTLTIQRTEQRDSAMYRCASITRWSGGVSYNEQFFGPGTRLTVL.